A single sample gave rise to the 18 T cell receptor beta chains below, sequenced in a study of blood T cell repertoires in COVID-19. Generated by immunoSEQ multiplex PCR, the TCRdb table keeps only in-frame clones and is missing some. The sample records tens of thousands of clones, 82% being singletons. Sequenced input: peripheral blood. The receptors originated from a human donor in a cohort sampled during active COVID-19.

The V and J genes are TRBV6-5 and TRBJ2-2; D perhaps matches TRBD1 (5 bases). V was clipped by 0 bases and J by 4 bases, with 6 bases between them. The CDR3 loop spans 14 amino acids. From germline, CDR1 is MNHEY and CDR2 SVGAGI. The CDR3 loop reads CASSYSRGTGELFF. The CDR3 nucleotides are TGTGCCAGCAGTTACTCAAGGGGCACCGGGGAGCTGTTTTTT.

The chain uses TRBV5-4 and TRBJ1-2, with D maybe TRBD1 (5 bases). Trimming stripped 4 bases from V and 7 bases from J, with 14 bases between. CDR3 length equals 13 residues. The germline gives CDR1 SGHNT, CDR2 YYREEE (reference sequence). In DNA, the CDR3 is TGTGCCAGCAGCCCAACCGGGACTGGTGGCTACACCTTC. It yields the protein CASSPTGTGGYTF.

The V gene is TRBV13, the J gene TRBJ1-2; D is unclear. The CDR3 is made up of 18 amino acids. Germline values: CDR1 PRHDT, CDR2 FYEKMQ (reference sequence). The V end was cut by 1 base, the J end by 1 base, with 19 bases between. The CDR3 region has the DNA TGTGCCAGCAGCTTAGAGAGGGCAGGAACCCTTTATAACTATGGCTACACCTTC. This sequence encodes CASSLERAGTLYNYGYTF.

This chain uses TRBV7-3 with TRBJ2-7, with a tentative D call TRBD2 (5 bases). CDR1 and CDR2 (germline): SGHTA, FQGTGA. This CDR3 comprises 13 residues. V lost 2 bases and J 6 bases, leaving 11 bases between the germline ends. Here the CDR3 reads CASSLELGLEQYF. CDR3 bases: TGTGCCAGCAGCTTAGAACTAGGGCTCGAGCAGTACTTC.

This clone has only one observation. This chain uses TRBV5-4 with TRBJ2-3, with 8 bases aligning to TRBD2. The CDR3 sequence is 14 residues long. Germline V gene data show CDR1 as SGHNT and CDR2 as YYREEE (reference sequence). V shed 9 bases and J 2 bases; nucleotides not matched to a gene: 8. CDR3 nucleotides: TGTGCCACCTTCCCGCGGGGGGTCACAGATACGCAGTATTTT. Amino acids: CATFPRGVTDTQYF. Together with reference TRBV5-4 and TRBJ2-3, the CDR3 gives the full variable domain: ETGVTQSPTHLIKTRGQQVTLRCSSQSGHNTVSWYQQALGQGPQFIFQYYREEENGRGNFPPRFSGLQFPNYSSELNVNALELDDSALYLCATFPRGVTDTQYFGPGTRLTVL.

The chain recombines TRBV5-6 with TRBJ2-5, with 7 nucleotides matching TRBD2. V lost 0 bases to trimming and J lost 2 bases; unmatched junction nucleotides: 7. This CDR3 has 16 amino acids. Germline CDR1 and CDR2: SGHDT and YYEEEE. CDR3 coding DNA: TGTGCCAGCAGCTTGGGGCGGGGGTTGACTCAAGAGACCCAGTACTTC. Amino acid sequence: CASSLGRGLTQETQYF.

The V and J genes are TRBV11-2 and TRBJ1-2; 7 nucleotides agree with TRBD1. Trimming took 5 bases from V and 7 from J; bases not matched to a gene: 10. The V gene's germline CDR1 is SGHAT and CDR2 FQNNGV. The CDR3 is made up of 14 amino acids. In DNA form, the CDR3 reads TGTGCCAGCAGCCAGACCGGGACAGTGGGTGGCTACACCTTC. It specifies CASSQTGTVGGYTF.

The chain is built from TRBV12-5 and TRBJ1-5; possible D gene TRBD1, 6 bases. This CDR3 spans 14 amino acids. V lost 6 bases and J lost 6, with 15 bases in between. The germline V gene has CDR1 LGHNT and CDR2 FRNRAP. In nucleotides, the CDR3 is TGTGCTAGTGGGGGGGCAGGGAGTAGTCAGCCCCAGCATTTT. Encoded protein: CASGGAGSSQPQHF.

In DNA, the CDR3 is TGCGCCAGCAGCCTTGGAGGTAGCGAGGGTTCCGAGCAGTACTTC. This gives the protein CASSLGGSEGSEQYF. J is TRBJ2-7 and V is TRBV5-1, with D possibly matching TRBD2 (5 bases). The CDR3 contains 15 residues. Trimming took off 4 bases at V and 6 bases at J, with 20 bases between the two ends. Germline lookup yields CDR1 SGHRS and CDR2 YFSETQ.

This chain joins TRBV3-1 (or the pseudogene TRBV3-2) and TRBJ1-2; D uncertain. The CDR3 runs 14 residues. CDR1 is LGHDT, CDR2 YNNKEL, per germline (reference sequence). The V gene lost 4 bases and the J gene lost 5 bases, with 14 bases spanning the gap. Here the CDR3 reads CASSLRGGLYGYTF. DNA for the CDR3: TGTGCCAGCAGCCTCCGGGGAGGGTTGTATGGCTACACCTTC.

This clone was seen a few times. The CDR3 here is CASSLSGTGGSGAFF. The CDR3 DNA reads as TGTGCCAGCAGTTTATCCGGGACAGGGGGTTCGGGTGCTTTCTTT. The rearrangement joins TRBV27 to TRBJ1-1; 11 bases are a match to TRBD1. This CDR3 has 15 amino acids. Losses at the gene ends were 0 bases for V and 11 bases for J; bases not matched to a gene: 8. Per germline, CDR1 MNHEY and CDR2 SMNVEV (reference sequence).

The chain carries TRBV12-3 or TRBV12-4 and TRBJ1-2; the D is unclear. This CDR3 spans 13 amino acids. With 5 bases removed from V and 8 bases from J, the gap between germline ends came to 15 bases. CDR3 amino acids: CASSPGLGLGYTF. The CDR3 nucleotides are TGTGCCAGCAGTCCTGGACTAGGGTTAGGCTACACCTTC.

This clone appeared a few times. The chain employs TRBV7-2 and TRBJ1-5, with D uncertain. In germline, CDR1 is SGHTA, CDR2 FQGNSA. The length of the CDR3 is 13 residues. V was pared by 2 bases and J by 4 bases, with 6 bases between. The CDR3 spells CASSLSRNQPQHF. The CDR3 nucleotides read TGTGCCAGCAGCTTATCCAGAAATCAGCCCCAGCATTTT.

The chain uses TRBV9 and TRBJ1-2; D uncertain. Germline-derived CDR1 and CDR2 are SGDLS and YYNGEE. Trimming took off 4 bases at V and 3 bases at J, with 16 bases between the two ends. The CDR3 is 15 residues long. CDR3 in DNA: TGTGCCAGCAGCCCTCGAACCCCAGCGGACTATGGCTACACCTTC. Amino acids: CASSPRTPADYGYTF.

This clone was detected a few times. V gene TRBV3-1 (or the pseudogene TRBV3-2) combines with J gene TRBJ2-7; TRBD2 might be the D (6 bases). Trimming took off 4 bases at V and 2 bases at J, with 15 bases between the two ends. This CDR3 is built from 15 residues. Germline V lookup: CDR1 LGHDT, CDR2 YNNKEL (reference sequence). This chain's CDR3 is CASSLRPAGPYEQYF. The CDR3 DNA is TGTGCCAGCAGCCTAAGGCCAGCGGGCCCCTACGAGCAGTACTTC.

V usage is TRBV2 and J usage is TRBJ1-5, with D hard to call. The CDR3 has 16 residues. The V end was cut by 6 bases, the J end by 4 bases, with 19 bases between. Looked up from germline, CDR1 is SNHLY and CDR2 is FYNNEI. The CDR3, as DNA: TGTGCCAGCAGACCCGGTGGTTTTCGATCGAATCAGCCCCAGCATTTT. It encodes CASRPGGFRSNQPQHF. The full variable domain, its missing parts supplied by reference TRBV2 and TRBJ1-5, is EPEVTQTPSHQVTQMGQEVILRCVPISNHLYFYWYRQILGQKVEFLVSFYNNEISEKSEIFDDQFSVERPDGSNFTLKIRSTKLEDSAMYFCASRPGGFRSNQPQHFGDGTRLSIL.

The chain is built from TRBV6-2 or TRBV6-3 and TRBJ1-1, with 9 bases matching TRBD1. This CDR3 spans 15 amino acids. The V gene's germline CDR1 is MNHEY and CDR2 SVGEGT. The V and J ends lost 5 bases and 1 base, in that order; junction bases with no gene match: 5. CDR3 amino acids: CASSDPGQGNTEAFF. In DNA form, the CDR3 reads TGTGCCAGCAGTGACCCGGGACAGGGGAACACTGAAGCTTTCTTT.

J is TRBJ2-4 and V is TRBV7-2, with a tentative D call TRBD1 (7 bases). V was pared by 5 bases and J by 4 bases, with 12 bases between. Germline V gene lookup returns CDR1 SGHTA and CDR2 FQGNSA. The CDR3 sequence is 14 residues long. CDR3 protein: CASSGGTEKNIQYF. CDR3 DNA sequence: TGTGCCAGCAGCGGGGGGACAGAAAAAAACATTCAGTACTTC.